The 17 T cell receptor beta chains below were found in one sample sequenced in a study of Graves' ophthalmopathy and Graves' hyperthyroidism. RNA served as the template for amplifying TCR beta CDR3 regions. HTBI primers served in a first-round RT-PCR, which a second-round multiplex PCR followed. Each CDR3 protein gets one entry after TCRdb re-called the multiplex PCR reads with MiXCR. The sample shows approximately 640,000 distinct CDR3 sequences, about 41% of them seen only once. Sample: peripheral blood. These receptors all stem from an adult man with Graves' ophthalmopathy.

This clonotype turned up a few times. V gene TRBV15 combines with J gene TRBJ2-3; D call uncertain. The CDR3 sequence is 14 residues long. CDR1 and CDR2 (germline): LNHNV, YYDKDF (reference sequence). V was pared by 1 base and J by 2 bases, with 7 bases between. The CDR3 DNA follows: TGTGCCACCAGCAGAGGGGTTCACACAGATACGCAGTATTTT. Translation gives CATSRGVHTDTQYF.

Many counts were recorded for this clonotype. The chain recombines TRBV7-7 with TRBJ2-5; D might be TRBD1 or TRBD2, each matching 5 bases. The CDR3 consists of 13 residues. The germline V gene encodes CDR1 SSHAT and CDR2 FNYEAQ (reference sequence). This chain's CDR3 is CASAPRAEETQYF. In DNA, the CDR3 is TGTGCTAGCGCCCCCAGGGCAGAGGAGACCCAGTACTTC.

This clonotype was seen a few times. The chain joins TRBV3-1 to TRBJ1-2; D is ambiguous. The germline V gene has CDR1 LGHDT and CDR2 YNNKEL (reference sequence). V was trimmed by 1 base and J by 4 bases, leaving 10 bases between them. The CDR3 runs 14 residues. CDR3: CASSQGWQSYGYTF. CDR3 bases: TGTGCCAGCAGCCAAGGCTGGCAAAGCTATGGCTACACCTTC.

On this clonotype itself: A much larger clone lies one base from this, so it may be a read error. The CDR3 coding sequence is TGTGCCAGCAGCACCATCTCCGGCCAAGAGACCCAGTACTTC. This translates into CASSTISGQETQYF. The rearrangement links TRBV7-9 to TRBJ2-5; no definite D call. V was clipped by 5 bases and J by 1 base, with 11 bases between them. The length of the CDR3 is 14 residues. Germline V gives CDR1 SEHNR, CDR2 FQNEAQ (reference sequence). Full variable domain (outside the CDR3, taken from reference TRBV7-9 and TRBJ2-5): DTGVSQNPRHKITKRGQNVTFRCDPISEHNRLYWYRQTLGQGPEFLTYFQNEAQLEKSRLLSDRFSAERPKGSFSTLEIQRTEQGDSAMYLCASSTISGQETQYFGPGTRLLVL.

This rearrangement joins TRBV25-1 to TRBJ1-1; TRBD1 aligns across 7 bases. J lost 4 bases, V lost 2 bases, and 4 bases had no gene match. CDR1 and CDR2 from the germline V gene are MGHDK and SYGVNS. The CDR3 covers 14 residues. The CDR3 loop is CASSEIDRATEAFF. For the CDR3, the DNA is TGTGCCAGCAGTGAAATTGACAGGGCCACTGAAGCTTTCTTT. The whole variable domain, filled in from reference TRBV25-1 and TRBJ1-1, reads EADIYQTPRYLVIGTGKKITLECSQTMGHDKMYWYQQDPGMELHLIHYSYGVNSTEKGDLSSESTVSRIRTEHFPLTLESARPSHTSQYLCASSEIDRATEAFFGQGTRLTVV.

This clonotype was recorded at least ten times. The chain combines TRBV7-9 with TRBJ1-2, with D perhaps TRBD1 (5 bases). The CDR3 has 12 amino acids. The V gene lost 5 bases and the J gene lost 8 bases, with 12 bases spanning the gap. Germline lookup yields CDR1 SEHNR and CDR2 FQNEAQ (reference sequence). The CDR3, as DNA: TGTGCCAGCAGCAACGACAGAAGCGGCTACACCTTC. It translates to CASSNDRSGYTF.

This clonotype showed up just a few times. The V call is TRBV6-2 or TRBV6-3, the J call TRBJ2-3; unclear D gene. The length of the CDR3 is 12 residues. The germline V gene encodes CDR1 MNHEY and CDR2 SVGEGT. Trimming stripped 5 bases from V and 5 bases from J, with 8 bases between. This CDR3 is CASSPTEDTQYF. CDR3 DNA: TGTGCCAGCAGTCCTACAGAAGATACGCAGTATTTT.

This clonotype was counted ten times or more. This rearrangement joins TRBV11-3 to TRBJ2-7, with a possible D match to TRBD2 (8 bases). Trimming stripped 4 bases from V and 3 bases from J, with 19 bases between. The CDR3 totals 16 residues. Germline V gene sequence: CDR1 SGHNT, CDR2 YENEEA. The CDR3 nucleotides are TGTGCCAGCAGCTCAATACGGGAGGGGGCAAACTACGAGCAGTACTTC. Its protein is CASSSIREGANYEQYF. The whole variable domain, remainder taken from reference TRBV11-3 and TRBJ2-7, is EAGVVQSPRYKIIEKKQPVAFWCNPISGHNTLYWYLQNLGQGPELLIRYENEEAVDDSQLPKDRFSAERLKGVDSTLKIQPAELGDSAVYLCASSSIREGANYEQYFGPGTRLTVT.

V is TRBV7-3 and J is TRBJ2-6, with D perhaps being TRBD1 or TRBD2 (5 bases each). The CDR3 runs 18 residues. Deletions cut 4 bases from V and 0 bases from J, with 16 bases between. CDR1 and CDR2 from the germline V gene are SGHTA and FQGTGA. The CDR3 loop is CASSSIMGPYSGANVLTF. CDR3 DNA: TGTGCCAGCAGCTCAATCATGGGACCCTACTCTGGGGCCAACGTCCTGACTTTC.

The chain combines TRBV7-2 with TRBJ2-5; 8 nucleotides align to TRBD1. Trimming removed 5 bases from V and 5 bases from J; junction bases left unmatched: 16. Germline CDR1 and CDR2: SGHTA and FQGNSA. CDR3 length: 17 amino acids. Written as DNA, the CDR3 is TGTGCCAGCAGCCGCCGCGACAGGGGATACACCGGGGAGACCCAGTACTTC. Protein product: CASSRRDRGYTGETQYF.

This clonotype was counted a single time. The chain uses TRBV2 and TRBJ2-7; TRBD2 aligns across 10 bases. The CDR3 has 13 amino acids. Per germline, CDR1 SNHLY and CDR2 FYNNEI. The trim removed 8 bases at V and 6 bases at J, leaving 7 bases unmatched. CDR3 protein: CASFEREGGEQYF. CDR3 nucleotides: TGTGCCAGCTTCGAGCGGGAGGGCGGCGAGCAGTACTTC.

In DNA, the CDR3 is TGCAGCGTAGGGACAGGGGGCTTCTACGAGCAGTACTTC. Amino acids: CSVGTGGFYEQYF. V and J are TRBV29-1 and TRBJ2-7; 12 bases align to TRBD1. V shed 6 bases and J 3 bases; nucleotides not matched to a gene: 3. Germline V gene data show CDR1 as SQVTM and CDR2 as ANQGSEA. This CDR3 is built from 13 residues.

As to this clonotype: A much larger clone lies a single base off, so this may be a read error. This CDR3 is missing its conserved last phenylalanine or tryptophan, likely due to a read error. The chain uses TRBV9 and TRBJ1-2; no clear D. The CDR3 covers 11 residues. CDR1 is SGDLS, CDR2 YYNGEE, per germline. The CDR3 nucleotides read TGTGCTAGCCGGCGGAACTATGGCTACACCTCC. It yields the protein CASRRNYGYTS.

On this clonotype itself: A single base separates this from a much larger clone, so it may be a read error. The chain has TRBV5-1 and TRBJ1-3; no reliable D call. The germline CDR1 and CDR2 sequences are SGHRS and YFSETQ. The CDR3 totals 13 residues. CDR3 DNA: TGCGCCAGCAGCTTGCCGGATGGAAACACCATGTATTTT. Residues: CASSLPDGNTMYF.

The V and J genes are TRBV9 and TRBJ1-1; maybe TRBD1 (5 bases). Germline lookup yields CDR1 SGDLS and CDR2 YYNGEE. The CDR3 covers 16 residues. V lost 3 bases and J 4 bases, leaving 19 bases between the germline ends. The CDR3 is CASSGRAESGGTEAFF. As DNA, the CDR3 is TGTGCCAGCAGCGGCAGGGCTGAGTCGGGTGGCACTGAAGCTTTCTTT.

The V call is TRBV29-1, the J call TRBJ2-5, with D unclear. This CDR3 region has 11 residues. With 8 bases removed from V and 2 bases from J, the gap between germline ends came to 9 bases. Germline V lookup: CDR1 SQVTM, CDR2 ANQGSEA. CDR3 DNA: TGCAGCTTGGGTGGTCAAGAGACCCAGTACTTC. Its protein is CSLGGQETQYF.

This clonotype was found many times. CDR3 DNA sequence: TGTGCCAGCAGCTTGGGAGGGGAACGGAATCAGCCCCAGCATTTT. Translated: CASSLGGERNQPQHF. J is TRBJ1-5 and V is TRBV5-8; perhaps TRBD1 as D (5 bases). Trimming removed 0 bases at V and 4 bases at J, with 11 bases between. This CDR3 spans 15 amino acids. The germline gives CDR1 SGHTS, CDR2 YDEGEE.